A selection of T cell receptor beta chains follows, all from one sample in a study of cytomegalovirus exposure and HLA in healthy donors. Repertoires were generated with immunoSEQ multiplex PCR, while TCRdb's copy carries only in-frame clones and drops some. The sample consists of about 160,000 clones, approximately 90% of them appearing once. Material for sequencing was PBMCs. The receptor source for this set is a man younger than 35 in good health and CMV-seronegative. Each CDR3 is given with its conserved first and last residue. D genes are given only for firm matches. Where a row states a size, it is once, few, many or the class of an expanded clone; other rows omit it.

CDR3 DNA: TGTGCCATCAAGTTAGGGGCGAACACTGAAGCTTTCTTT
CDR3 protein: CAIKLGANTEAFF
J gene: TRBJ1-1
V gene: TRBV10-3
D gene: -
clone size: -

CDR3 DNA: TGCGCCAGCAGCTTGGATGCGGGGTCGGAAAAGACCCAGTACTTC
CDR3 protein: CASSLDAGSEKTQYF
J gene: TRBJ2-5
V gene: TRBV5-1
D gene: -
clone size: -

CDR3 DNA: TGTGCCAGCAGCTCCCTGCGGACGGGTCGGGGCAATGAGCAGTTCTTC
CDR3 protein: CASSSLRTGRGNEQFF
J gene: TRBJ2-1
V gene: TRBV7-9
D gene: -
clone size: once

CDR3 DNA: TGTGCCAGCAGCGTAGATCAGGGTTCCTACGAGCAGTACTTC
CDR3 protein: CASSVDQGSYEQYF
J gene: TRBJ2-7
V gene: TRBV9
D gene: -
clone size: -

CDR3 DNA: TGTGCCAGCTCACCGCCGGGACTGATAAACGGGGAGCTGTTTTTT
CDR3 protein: CASSPPGLINGELFF
J gene: TRBJ2-2
V gene: TRBV18
D gene: -
clone size: -

CDR3 DNA: TGTGCCAGCGACCAGGGCAGACGCAATCAGCCCCAGCATTTT
CDR3 protein: CASDQGRRNQPQHF
J gene: TRBJ1-5
V gene: TRBV2
D gene: -
clone size: -

CDR3 DNA: TGCGCCAGCAGCCGAACTGACGGGAGGAACACTGAAGCTTTCTTT
CDR3 protein: CASSRTDGRNTEAFF
J gene: TRBJ1-1
V gene: TRBV4-1
D gene: -
clone size: once

CDR3 DNA: TGCGCCAGCAGTTGGGGAGGGACTGAAGCTTTCTTT
CDR3 protein: CASSWGGTEAFF
J gene: TRBJ1-1
V gene: TRBV5-1
D gene: -
clone size: -

CDR3 DNA: TGTGCCAGCAGTTTCAGGTCGGGACAGGGGCCATACAATGAGCAGTTCTTC
CDR3 protein: CASSFRSGQGPYNEQFF
J gene: TRBJ2-1
V gene: TRBV28
D gene: TRBD1
clone size: -

CDR3 DNA: TGTGCCATCCTACAGGGGGGAGGAACTGAAGCTTTCTTT
CDR3 protein: CAILQGGGTEAFF
J gene: TRBJ1-1
V gene: TRBV10-3
D gene: TRBD1
clone size: -